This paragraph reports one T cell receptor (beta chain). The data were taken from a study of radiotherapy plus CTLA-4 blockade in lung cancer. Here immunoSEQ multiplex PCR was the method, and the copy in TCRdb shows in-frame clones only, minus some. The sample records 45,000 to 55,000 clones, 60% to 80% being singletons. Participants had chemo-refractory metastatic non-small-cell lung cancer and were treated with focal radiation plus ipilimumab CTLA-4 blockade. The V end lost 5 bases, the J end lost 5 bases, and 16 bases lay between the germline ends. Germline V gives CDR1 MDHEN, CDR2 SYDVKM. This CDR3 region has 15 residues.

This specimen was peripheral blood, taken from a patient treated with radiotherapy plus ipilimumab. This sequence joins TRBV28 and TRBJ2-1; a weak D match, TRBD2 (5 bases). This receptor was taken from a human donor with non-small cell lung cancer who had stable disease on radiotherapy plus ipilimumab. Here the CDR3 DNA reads TGTGCCAGCAGTACCCCTAGCCAGCCTCACAATGAGCAGTTCTTC. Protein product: CASSTPSQPHNEQFF.